The present TCR beta chain was sequenced within a study of blood T cell repertoires in COVID-19. Study summary: PBMCs, B-cell-depleted T cells, or T cells provided the cDNA or gDNA that made up the material.

Libraries were prepared by immunoSEQ multiplex PCR; TCRdb keeps only in-frame clonotypes and omits some of them. The data show some 66,000 clones, approximately 80% seen once. This clonotype was obtained from a man aged 55-75 years with acute or convalescent COVID-19. The material sequenced was peripheral blood.

DNA of the CDR3: TGTGCCATAGCACCAGGGGGCGGGGAGGCTTTCTTT. Its protein is CAIAPGGGEAFF. V and J are TRBV10-3 and TRBJ1-1; 8 bases match TRBD1. After removal of 9 bases from V and 11 bases from J, the junction contained 11 bases not matched to a gene. Germline CDR1 reads ENHRY; CDR2 reads SYGVKD. The CDR3 covers 12 residues.